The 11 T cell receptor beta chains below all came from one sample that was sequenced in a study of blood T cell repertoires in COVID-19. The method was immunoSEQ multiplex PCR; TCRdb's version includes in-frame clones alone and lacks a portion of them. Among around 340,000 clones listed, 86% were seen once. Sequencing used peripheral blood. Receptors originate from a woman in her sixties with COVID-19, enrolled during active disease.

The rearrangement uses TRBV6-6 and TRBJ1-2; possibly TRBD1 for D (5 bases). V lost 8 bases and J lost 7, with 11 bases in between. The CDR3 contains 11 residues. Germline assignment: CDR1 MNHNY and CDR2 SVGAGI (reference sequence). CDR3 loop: CASRRDFGYTF. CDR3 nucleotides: TGTGCCAGCCGAAGGGACTTTGGCTACACCTTC.

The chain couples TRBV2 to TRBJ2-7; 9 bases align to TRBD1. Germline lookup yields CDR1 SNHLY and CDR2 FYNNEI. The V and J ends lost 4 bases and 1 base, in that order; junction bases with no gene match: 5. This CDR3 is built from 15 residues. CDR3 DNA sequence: TGTGCCAGCAGTGGGACAGGGGAGGCATCCTACGAGCAGTACTTC. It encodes CASSGTGEASYEQYF.

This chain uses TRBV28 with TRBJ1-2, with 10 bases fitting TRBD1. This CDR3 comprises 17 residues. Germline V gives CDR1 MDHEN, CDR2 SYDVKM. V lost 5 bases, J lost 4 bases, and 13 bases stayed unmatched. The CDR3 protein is CASSGDRGRVRGYGYTF. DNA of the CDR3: TGTGCCAGCAGTGGCGACAGGGGGCGGGTTCGGGGCTATGGCTACACCTTC.

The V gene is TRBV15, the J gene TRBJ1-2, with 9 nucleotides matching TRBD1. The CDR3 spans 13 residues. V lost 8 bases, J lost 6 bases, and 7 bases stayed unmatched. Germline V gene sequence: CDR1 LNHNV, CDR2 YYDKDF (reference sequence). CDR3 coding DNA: TGTGCCACCCGGAAAACAGGGGGCGATGGCTACACCTTC. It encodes CATRKTGGDGYTF.

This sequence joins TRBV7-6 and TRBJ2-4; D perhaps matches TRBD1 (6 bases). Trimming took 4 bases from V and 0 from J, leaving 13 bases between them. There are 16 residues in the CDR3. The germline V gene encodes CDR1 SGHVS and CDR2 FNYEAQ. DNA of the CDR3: TGTGCCAGCAGCTCTGGGCAGGGGTTAGCCAAAAACATTCAGTACTTC. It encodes CASSSGQGLAKNIQYF. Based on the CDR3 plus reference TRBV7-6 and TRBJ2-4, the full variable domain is GAGVSQSPRYKVTKRGQDVALRCDPISGHVSLYWYRQALGQGPEFLTYFNYEAQQDKSGLPNDRFSAERPEGSISTLTIQRTEQRDSAMYRCASSSGQGLAKNIQYFGAGTRLSVL.

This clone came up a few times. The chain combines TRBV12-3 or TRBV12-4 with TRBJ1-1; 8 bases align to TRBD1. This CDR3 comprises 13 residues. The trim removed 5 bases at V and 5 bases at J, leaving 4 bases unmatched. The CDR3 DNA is TGTGCCAGCAGTCTGACAGGGGAGACTGAAGCTTTCTTT. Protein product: CASSLTGETEAFF.

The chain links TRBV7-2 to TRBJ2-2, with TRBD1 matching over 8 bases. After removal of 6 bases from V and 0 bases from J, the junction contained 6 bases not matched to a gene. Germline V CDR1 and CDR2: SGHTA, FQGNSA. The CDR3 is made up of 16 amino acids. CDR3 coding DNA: TGTGCCAGCAGATCCGGACAGGGCTCGAACACCGGGGAGCTGTTTTTT. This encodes CASRSGQGSNTGELFF. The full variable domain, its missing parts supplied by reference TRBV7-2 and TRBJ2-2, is GAGVSQSPSNKVTEKGKDVELRCDPISGHTALYWYRQSLGQGLEFLIYFQGNSAPDKSGLPSDRFSAERTGGSVSTLTIQRTQQEDSAVYLCASRSGQGSNTGELFFGEGSRLTVL.

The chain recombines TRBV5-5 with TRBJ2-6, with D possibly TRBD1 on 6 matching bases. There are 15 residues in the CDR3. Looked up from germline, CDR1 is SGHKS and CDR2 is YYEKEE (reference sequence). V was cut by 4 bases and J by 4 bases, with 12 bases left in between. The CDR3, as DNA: TGTGCCAGCAGCCCGCAGGGGAAAGGGGCCAACGTCCTGACTTTC. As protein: CASSPQGKGANVLTF.

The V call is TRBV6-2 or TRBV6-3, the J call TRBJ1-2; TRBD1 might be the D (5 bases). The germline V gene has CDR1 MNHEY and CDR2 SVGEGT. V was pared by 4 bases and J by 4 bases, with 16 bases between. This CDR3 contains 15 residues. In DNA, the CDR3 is TGTGCCAGCAGTTGGGGCCCCCTGGCCAGCTATGGCTACACCTTC. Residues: CASSWGPLASYGYTF.

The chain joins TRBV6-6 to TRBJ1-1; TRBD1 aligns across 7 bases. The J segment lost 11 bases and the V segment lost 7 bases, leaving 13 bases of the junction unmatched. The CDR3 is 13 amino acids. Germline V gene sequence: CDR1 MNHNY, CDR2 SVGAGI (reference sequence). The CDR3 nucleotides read TGTGCCAGCATCCTAGACAGGGCAGGTATGGCTTTCTTT. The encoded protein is CASILDRAGMAFF.

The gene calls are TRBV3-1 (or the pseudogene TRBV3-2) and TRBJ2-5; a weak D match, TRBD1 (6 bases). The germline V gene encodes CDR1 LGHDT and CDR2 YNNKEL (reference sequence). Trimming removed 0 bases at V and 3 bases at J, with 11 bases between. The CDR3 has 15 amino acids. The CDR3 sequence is CASSQDRAGEETQYF. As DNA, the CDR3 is TGTGCCAGCAGCCAAGATAGAGCAGGGGAAGAGACCCAGTACTTC.